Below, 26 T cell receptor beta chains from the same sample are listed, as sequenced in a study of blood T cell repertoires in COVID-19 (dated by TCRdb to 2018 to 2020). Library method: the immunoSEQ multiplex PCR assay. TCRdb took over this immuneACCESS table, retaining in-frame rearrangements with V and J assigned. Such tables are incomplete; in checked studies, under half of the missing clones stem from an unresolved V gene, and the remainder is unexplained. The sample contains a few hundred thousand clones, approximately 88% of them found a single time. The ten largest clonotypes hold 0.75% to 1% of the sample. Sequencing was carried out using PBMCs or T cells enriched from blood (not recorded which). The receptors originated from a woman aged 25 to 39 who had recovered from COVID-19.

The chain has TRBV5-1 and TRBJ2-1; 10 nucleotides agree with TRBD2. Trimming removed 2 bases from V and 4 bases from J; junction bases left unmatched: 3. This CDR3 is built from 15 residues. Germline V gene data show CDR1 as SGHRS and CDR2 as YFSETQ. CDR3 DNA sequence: TGCGCCAGCAGCTTCGCACTAGCGGGGTACAATGAGCAGTTCTTC. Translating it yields CASSFALAGYNEQFF.

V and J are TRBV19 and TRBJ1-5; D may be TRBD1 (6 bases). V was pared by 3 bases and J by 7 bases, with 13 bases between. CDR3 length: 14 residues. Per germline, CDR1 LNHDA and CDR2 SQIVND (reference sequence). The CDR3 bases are TGTGCCAGTAGTATGGTACAGGGCTACCAGCCCCAGCATTTT. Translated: CASSMVQGYQPQHF.

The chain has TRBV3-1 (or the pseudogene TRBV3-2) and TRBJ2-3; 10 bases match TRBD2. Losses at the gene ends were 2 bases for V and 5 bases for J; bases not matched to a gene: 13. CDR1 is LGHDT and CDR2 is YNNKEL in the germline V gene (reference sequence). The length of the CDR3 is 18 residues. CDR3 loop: CASSQLPPSGSWVDTQYF. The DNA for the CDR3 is TGTGCCAGCAGCCAACTGCCCCCTAGCGGGAGTTGGGTAGATACGCAGTATTTT.

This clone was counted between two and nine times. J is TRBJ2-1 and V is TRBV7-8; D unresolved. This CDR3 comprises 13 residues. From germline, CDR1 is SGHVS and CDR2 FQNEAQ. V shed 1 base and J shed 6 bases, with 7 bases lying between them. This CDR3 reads CASSLDRGNEQFF. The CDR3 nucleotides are TGTGCCAGCAGCTTAGACCGCGGCAATGAGCAGTTCTTC. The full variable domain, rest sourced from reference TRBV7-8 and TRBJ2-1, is GAGVSQSPRYKVAKRGQDVALRCDPISGHVSLFWYQQALGQGPEFLTYFQNEAQLDKSGLPSDRFFAERPEGSVSTLKIQRTQQEDSAVYLCASSLDRGNEQFFGPGTRLTVL.

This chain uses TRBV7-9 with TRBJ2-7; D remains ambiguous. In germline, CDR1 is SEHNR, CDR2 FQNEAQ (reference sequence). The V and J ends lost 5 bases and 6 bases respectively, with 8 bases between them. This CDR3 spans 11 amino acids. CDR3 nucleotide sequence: TGTGCCAGCAGCCTCCCGGGCGAGCAGTACTTC. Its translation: CASSLPGEQYF.

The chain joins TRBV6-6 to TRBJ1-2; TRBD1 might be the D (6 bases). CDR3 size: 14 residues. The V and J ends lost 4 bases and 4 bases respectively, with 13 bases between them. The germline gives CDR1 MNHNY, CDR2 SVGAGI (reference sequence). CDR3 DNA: TGTGCCAGCAGTTCCCAAGGACAGATCTATGGCTACACCTTC. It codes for CASSSQGQIYGYTF.

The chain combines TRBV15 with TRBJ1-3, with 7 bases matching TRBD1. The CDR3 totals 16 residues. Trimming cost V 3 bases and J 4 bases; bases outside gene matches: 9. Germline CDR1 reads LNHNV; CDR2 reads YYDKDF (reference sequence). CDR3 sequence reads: CATSRGTGTAGNTIYF. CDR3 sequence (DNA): TGTGCCACCAGCAGGGGTACCGGGACAGCAGGAAACACCATATATTTT.

The chain's CDR3 is CATSRGSMNTEAFF. The CDR3 DNA sequence: TGTGCCACCAGCAGAGGGAGTATGAACACTGAAGCTTTCTTT. The chain is built from TRBV15 and TRBJ1-1, with D unresolved. This CDR3 is 14 amino acids long. V was trimmed by 1 base and J by 0 bases, leaving 6 bases between them. The V gene's germline CDR1 is LNHNV and CDR2 YYDKDF (reference sequence). Based on the CDR3 plus reference TRBV15 and TRBJ1-1, the full variable domain is DAMVIQNPRYQVTQFGKPVTLSCSQTLNHNVMYWYQQKSSQAPKLLFHYYDKDFNNEADTPDNFQSRRPNTSFCFLDIRSPGLGDTAMYLCATSRGSMNTEAFFGQGTRLTVV.

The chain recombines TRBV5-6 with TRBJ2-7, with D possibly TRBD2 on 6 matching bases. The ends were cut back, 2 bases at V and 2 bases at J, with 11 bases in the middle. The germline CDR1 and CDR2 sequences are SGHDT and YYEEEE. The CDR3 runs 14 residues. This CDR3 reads CASSLGGAAYEQYF. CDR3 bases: TGTGCCAGCAGCTTAGGAGGGGCGGCCTACGAGCAGTACTTC.

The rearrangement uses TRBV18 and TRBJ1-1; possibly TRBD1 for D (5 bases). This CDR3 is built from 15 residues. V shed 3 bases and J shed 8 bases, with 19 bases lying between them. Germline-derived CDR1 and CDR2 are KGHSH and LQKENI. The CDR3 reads CASSPYSGGELEAFF. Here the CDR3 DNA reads TGTGCCAGCTCACCCTATTCCGGGGGTGAACTCGAAGCTTTCTTT.

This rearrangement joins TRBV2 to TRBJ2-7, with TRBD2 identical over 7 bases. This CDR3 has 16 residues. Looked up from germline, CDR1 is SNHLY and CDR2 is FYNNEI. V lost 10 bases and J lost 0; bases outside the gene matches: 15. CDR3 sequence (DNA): TGTGCCACCCAGTGGGGGGGAAATAGGGTCTCCTACGAGCAGTACTTC. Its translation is CATQWGGNRVSYEQYF.

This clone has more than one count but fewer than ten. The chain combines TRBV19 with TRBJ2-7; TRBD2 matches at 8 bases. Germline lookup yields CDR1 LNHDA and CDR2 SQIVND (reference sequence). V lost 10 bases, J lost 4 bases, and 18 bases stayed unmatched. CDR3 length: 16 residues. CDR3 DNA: TGTGCCATTACCGGGACTAGGGGCAAGTTAAGGTACGAGCAGTACTTC. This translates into CAITGTRGKLRYEQYF.

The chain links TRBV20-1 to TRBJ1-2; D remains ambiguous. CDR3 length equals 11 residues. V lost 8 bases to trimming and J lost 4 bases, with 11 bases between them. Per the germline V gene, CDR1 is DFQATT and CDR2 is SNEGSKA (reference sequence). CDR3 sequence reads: CSPQTGYGYTF. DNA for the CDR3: TGCAGTCCCCAGACTGGCTATGGCTACACCTTC.

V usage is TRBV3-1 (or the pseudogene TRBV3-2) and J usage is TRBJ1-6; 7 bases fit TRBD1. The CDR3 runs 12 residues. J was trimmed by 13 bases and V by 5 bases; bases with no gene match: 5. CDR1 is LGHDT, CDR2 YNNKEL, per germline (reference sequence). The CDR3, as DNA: TGTGCCAGCAGCTATGAACAGGGGCCCCTCCACTTT. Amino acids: CASSYEQGPLHF.

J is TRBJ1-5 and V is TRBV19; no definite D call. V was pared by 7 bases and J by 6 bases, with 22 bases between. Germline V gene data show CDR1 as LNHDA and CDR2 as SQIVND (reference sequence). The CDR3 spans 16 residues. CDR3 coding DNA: TGTGCCAGTACGGGAATGGCGGGTAGCGTCAGTCAGCCCCAGCATTTT. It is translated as CASTGMAGSVSQPQHF.

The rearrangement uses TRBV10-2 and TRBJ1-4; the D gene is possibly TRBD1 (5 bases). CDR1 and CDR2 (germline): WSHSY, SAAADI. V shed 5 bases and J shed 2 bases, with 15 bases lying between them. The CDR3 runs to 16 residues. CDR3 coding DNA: TGCGCCAGCAGTCTCCAAGGGGAAGGCACTAATGAAAAACTGTTTTTT. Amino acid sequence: CASSLQGEGTNEKLFF.

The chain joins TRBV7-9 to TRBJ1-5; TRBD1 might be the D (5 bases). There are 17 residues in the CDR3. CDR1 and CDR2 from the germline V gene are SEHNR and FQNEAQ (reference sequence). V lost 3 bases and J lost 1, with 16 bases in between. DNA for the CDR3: TGTGCCAGCAGCTTCGGTGGCAGGGAAGGAAGCAATCAGCCCCAGCATTTT. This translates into CASSFGGREGSNQPQHF.

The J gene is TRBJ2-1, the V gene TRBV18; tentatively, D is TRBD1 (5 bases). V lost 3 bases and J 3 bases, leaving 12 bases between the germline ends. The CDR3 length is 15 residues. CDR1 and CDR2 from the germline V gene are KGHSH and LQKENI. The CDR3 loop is CASSPLRVGYNEQFF. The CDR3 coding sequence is TGTGCCAGCTCACCGCTCAGGGTAGGCTACAATGAGCAGTTCTTC.

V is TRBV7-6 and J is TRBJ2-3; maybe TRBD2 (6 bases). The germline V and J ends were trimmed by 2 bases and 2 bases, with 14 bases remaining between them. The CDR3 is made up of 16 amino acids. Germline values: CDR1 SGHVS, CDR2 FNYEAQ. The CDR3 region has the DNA TGTGCCAGCAGCTTAATGGTGGAGGGGATCACAGATACGCAGTATTTT. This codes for CASSLMVEGITDTQYF.

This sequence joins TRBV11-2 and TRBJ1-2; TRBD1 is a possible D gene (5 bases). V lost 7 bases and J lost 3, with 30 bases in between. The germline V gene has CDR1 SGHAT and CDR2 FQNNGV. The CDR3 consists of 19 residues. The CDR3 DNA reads TGTGCCAGCACCTCCAGGAGGGGTAAAAAAAGTAGAGGGGACTATGGCTACACCTTC. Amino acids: CASTSRRGKKSRGDYGYTF.

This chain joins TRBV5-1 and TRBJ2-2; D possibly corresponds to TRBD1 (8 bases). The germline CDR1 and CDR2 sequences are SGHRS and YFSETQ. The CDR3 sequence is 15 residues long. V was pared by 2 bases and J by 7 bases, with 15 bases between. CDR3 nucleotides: TGCGCCAGCAGCTTACCGACAGGGGAGGGCGGGGAGCTGTTTTTT. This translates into CASSLPTGEGGELFF.

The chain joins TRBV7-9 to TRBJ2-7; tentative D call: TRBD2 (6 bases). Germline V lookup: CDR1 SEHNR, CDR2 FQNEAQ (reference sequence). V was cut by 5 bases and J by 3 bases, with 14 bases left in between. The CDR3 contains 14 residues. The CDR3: CASSPPGEGYEQYF. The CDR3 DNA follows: TGTGCCAGCAGCCCCCCGGGGGAAGGCTACGAGCAGTACTTC.

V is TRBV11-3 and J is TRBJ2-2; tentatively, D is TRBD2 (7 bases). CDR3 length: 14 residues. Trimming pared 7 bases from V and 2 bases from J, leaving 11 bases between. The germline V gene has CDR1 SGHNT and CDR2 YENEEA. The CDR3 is CASKGGANTGELFF. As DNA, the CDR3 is TGTGCCAGCAAGGGGGGGGCTAACACCGGGGAGCTGTTTTTT.

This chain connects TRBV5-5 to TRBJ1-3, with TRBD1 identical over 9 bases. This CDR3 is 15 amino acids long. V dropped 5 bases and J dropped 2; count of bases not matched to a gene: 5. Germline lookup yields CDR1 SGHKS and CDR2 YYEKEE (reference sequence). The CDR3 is CASSPTGGAGNTIYF. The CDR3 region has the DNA TGTGCCAGCAGTCCCACAGGGGGCGCTGGAAACACCATATATTTT.

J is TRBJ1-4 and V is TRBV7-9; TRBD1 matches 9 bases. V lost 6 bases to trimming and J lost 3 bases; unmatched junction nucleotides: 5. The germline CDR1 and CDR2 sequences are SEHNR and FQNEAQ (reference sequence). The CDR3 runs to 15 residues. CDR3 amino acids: CASSFTGGPNEKLFF. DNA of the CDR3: TGTGCCAGCAGTTTTACAGGGGGCCCTAATGAAAAACTGTTTTTT.

CDR3 sequence: CASSVGLDAPLHF. CDR3 bases: TGCGCCAGCAGTGTGGGCCTTGATGCACCCCTCCACTTT. The V and J genes are TRBV10-1 and TRBJ1-6; D gene uncertain. V gave up 4 bases and J gave up 11 bases, with 12 bases separating them. CDR3 size: 13 residues. Germline CDR1 WNHNN, CDR2 SYGVQD (reference sequence).